Listed here are 27 T cell receptor beta chains from one sample, sequenced in a study of cytomegalovirus exposure and HLA in healthy donors. The primer mix had 60 Vbeta and 13 Jbeta primers. Clones were read by immunoSEQ multiplex PCR, and TCRdb kept only the in-frame ones, dropping some. There are fewer than 250,000 clones in the sample; 60% to 80% occur only once, and about 1.7% lies in the top ten. The sequenced sample consisted of PBMCs. The source of these receptors is a male donor in good health and CMV-seronegative.

This chain links TRBV25-1 with TRBJ1-4; TRBD1 might be the D (5 bases). This CDR3 has 15 amino acids. V was pared by 3 bases and J by 6 bases, with 14 bases between. Germline CDR1 MGHDK, CDR2 SYGVNS. The CDR3, as DNA: TGTGCCAGCAGTGAGGTGGGCAGGGTGGATGAAAAACTGTTTTTT. Protein sequence: CASSEVGRVDEKLFF.

The rearrangement links TRBV6-5 to TRBJ1-1; 7 positions agree with TRBD1. The CDR3 has 15 amino acids. From germline, CDR1 is MNHEY and CDR2 SVGAGI. V shed 0 bases, J shed 6 bases, and the junction held 7 bases outside the gene matches. The CDR3 nucleotides are TGTGCCAGCAGTTACTCTCCACTTGACAGGGCTGAAGCTTTCTTT. It translates to CASSYSPLDRAEAFF.

The chain joins TRBV7-8 to TRBJ1-2, with D possibly matching TRBD1 (6 bases). The CDR3 runs 16 residues. V was clipped by 5 bases and J by 3 bases, with 19 bases between them. From germline, CDR1 is SGHVS and CDR2 FQNEAQ. The CDR3 sequence: CASSLSTKGGDYGYTF. Here the CDR3 DNA reads TGTGCCAGCAGCCTCAGCACCAAGGGGGGGGACTATGGCTACACCTTC.

This chain links TRBV7-2 with TRBJ1-3; D perhaps matches TRBD1 (6 bases). The CDR3 covers 17 residues. Per the germline V gene, CDR1 is SGHTA and CDR2 is FQGNSA. With 2 bases removed from V and 0 bases from J, the gap between germline ends came to 14 bases. This chain's CDR3 is CASSLLGQPSSGNTIYF. CDR3 nucleotides: TGTGCCAGCAGCTTACTTGGACAGCCGAGCTCTGGAAACACCATATATTTT.

The chain links TRBV9 to TRBJ1-3, with D perhaps matching TRBD1 (6 bases). The CDR3 sequence is 14 residues long. Germline V gene lookup returns CDR1 SGDLS and CDR2 YYNGEE. The V and J ends lost 4 bases and 1 base respectively, with 9 bases between them. As DNA, the CDR3 is TGTGCCAGCAGCCTACAGGGATCTGGAAACACCATATATTTT. Its translation is CASSLQGSGNTIYF.

The gene calls are TRBV7-6 and TRBJ2-5; D is unresolved. CDR1 is SGHVS and CDR2 is FNYEAQ in the germline V gene. The CDR3 has 14 amino acids. Trimming shortened V by 5 bases and J by 0 bases, and 10 bases separated the two germline ends. The CDR3 region has the DNA TGTGCCAGCAGCCAAAATCAAAACCAAGAGACCCAGTACTTC. This gives the protein CASSQNQNQETQYF.

The CDR3 is CASSTLGTLTYEQYF. The CDR3 coding sequence is TGTGCCAGCAGTACCCTCGGGACACTTACCTACGAGCAGTACTTC. The chain carries TRBV28 and TRBJ2-7; D may be TRBD1 (6 bases). The V end was cut by 5 bases, the J end by 2 bases, with 16 bases between. This CDR3 has 15 residues. Per germline, CDR1 MDHEN and CDR2 SYDVKM.

The J gene is TRBJ2-2, the V gene TRBV5-6, with TRBD2 identical over 8 bases. Losses at the gene ends were 0 bases for V and 6 bases for J; bases not matched to a gene: 4. Germline lookup yields CDR1 SGHDT and CDR2 YYEEEE. The CDR3 has 15 residues. The CDR3 bases are TGTGCCAGCAGCTTGGGTAGCGGGGTGGCCGGGGAGCTGTTTTTT. Its protein product is CASSLGSGVAGELFF.

Points on this clone: An end of the junction does not agree with germline; a read error may underlie this. Other DNA sequences in the sample encode the same CDR3. This sequence joins TRBV13 and TRBJ2-3; the match to TRBD2 covers 8 bases. This CDR3 is 14 amino acids long. Looked up from germline, CDR1 is PRHDT and CDR2 is FYEKMQ (reference sequence). CDR3 region: CASSLGLAGYTQYF. DNA of the CDR3: TGCGCCAGCAGCTTAGGGCTAGCGGGCTATACGCAGTATTTT. Combining the CDR3 with reference TRBV13 and TRBJ2-3 gives the whole variable domain AAGVIQSPRHLIKEKRETATLKCYPIPRHDTVYWYQQGPGQDPQFLISFYEKMQSDKGSIPDRFSAQQFSDYHSELNMSSLELGDSALYFCASSLGLAGYTQYFGPGTRLTVL.

The chain employs TRBV30 and TRBJ2-7; TRBD1 agrees at 7 bases. This CDR3 is built from 17 residues. After removal of 0 bases from V and 2 bases from J, the junction contained 13 bases not matched to a gene. Germline lookup yields CDR1 GTSNPN and CDR2 SVGIG (reference sequence). For the CDR3, the DNA is TGTGCCTGGAGTGTAGTTAAAAGACAGGGACCTACCTACGAGCAGTACTTC. Translating gives CAWSVVKRQGPTYEQYF. The full variable domain, its missing parts supplied by reference TRBV30 and TRBJ2-7, is SQTIHQWPATLVQPVGSPLSLECTVEGTSNPNLYWYRQAAGRGLQLLFYSVGIGQISSEVPQNLSASRPQDRQFILSSKKLLLSDSGFYLCAWSVVKRQGPTYEQYFGPGTRLTVT.

The chain recombines TRBV6-1 with TRBJ2-3; TRBD1 is a possible D gene (6 bases). Looked up from germline, CDR1 is MNHNS and CDR2 is SASEGT. V was cut by 7 bases and J by 6 bases, with 14 bases left in between. The CDR3 contains 13 residues. Here the CDR3 DNA reads TGTGCCAGCACTATATCAGGGGTGGATACGCAGTATTTT. It yields the protein CASTISGVDTQYF.

The chain employs TRBV19 and TRBJ1-5; D unclear. This CDR3 has 14 amino acids. Germline lookup yields CDR1 LNHDA and CDR2 SQIVND (reference sequence). V was pared by 5 bases and J by 3 bases, with 11 bases between. The CDR3 sequence is CASSEPGANQPQHF. The CDR3 region has the DNA TGTGCCAGTAGTGAGCCAGGCGCCAATCAGCCCCAGCATTTT. The full variable domain, rest sourced from reference TRBV19 and TRBJ1-5, is DGGITQSPKYLFRKEGQNVTLSCEQNLNHDAMYWYRQDPGQGLRLIYYSQIVNDFQKGDIAEGYSVSREKKESFPLTVTSAQKNPTAFYLCASSEPGANQPQHFGDGTRLSIL.

This clone appeared a single time. The chain combines TRBV4-2 with TRBJ2-1; TRBD2 matches 9 bases. The length of the CDR3 is 17 residues. Trimming at V came to 0 bases and at J to 1 base, leaving 4 bases not matched to a gene. Germline V gene lookup returns CDR1 LGHNA and CDR2 YNFKEQ. The CDR3 nucleotides are TGTGCCAGCAGCCAAGATGGGCTAGCGGGATCCTACAATGAGCAGTTCTTC. It yields the protein CASSQDGLAGSYNEQFF.

The chain links TRBV2 to TRBJ2-3, with D possibly matching TRBD1 (6 bases). Germline V lookup: CDR1 SNHLY, CDR2 FYNNEI. Trimming took off 5 bases at V and 0 bases at J, with 12 bases between the two ends. The CDR3 loop spans 15 amino acids. Written as DNA, the CDR3 is TGTGCCAGCAGTACAAGGACAGTGAGCACAGATACGCAGTATTTT. Its protein is CASSTRTVSTDTQYF.

As concerns this clone: This same CDR3 is encoded by further DNA sequences in the sample. V is TRBV28 and J is TRBJ1-2; 12 bases are a match to TRBD1. After removal of 5 bases from V and 8 bases from J, the junction contained 6 bases not matched to a gene. Germline CDR1 reads MDHEN; CDR2 reads SYDVKM. The CDR3 is 14 residues long. The CDR3 DNA is TGTGCCAGCAGTCCGGGACAGGGGGCAGGGGGCTACACCTTC. The encoded protein is CASSPGQGAGGYTF.

The CDR3 spells CASSNAAGGIVFYGYTF. CDR3 DNA: TGTGCCAGTAGTAATGCCGCGGGGGGAATCGTATTCTATGGCTACACCTTC. The V and J genes are TRBV19 and TRBJ1-2; a weak D match, TRBD1 (5 bases). The CDR3 loop spans 17 amino acids. V was trimmed by 4 bases and J by 4 bases, leaving 22 bases between them. Germline CDR1 is LNHDA and CDR2 is SQIVND (reference sequence).

V and J are TRBV7-9 and TRBJ2-1; D is possibly TRBD2 (5 bases). This CDR3 is built from 15 residues. Germline V gives CDR1 SEHNR, CDR2 FQNEAQ (reference sequence). The ends were cut back, 5 bases at V and 0 bases at J, with 11 bases in the middle. CDR3 amino acids: CASSHSESSYNEQFF. DNA of the CDR3: TGTGCCAGCAGCCATAGCGAAAGCTCCTACAATGAGCAGTTCTTC.

The rearrangement links TRBV14 to TRBJ2-5; D gene ambiguous. Germline V gene data show CDR1 as SGHDN and CDR2 as FVKESK. Trimming stripped 3 bases from V and 5 bases from J, with 7 bases between. The CDR3 has 12 amino acids. This CDR3 is CASSHVRETQYF. CDR3 DNA: TGTGCCAGCAGCCATGTCAGGGAGACCCAGTACTTC.

This sequence joins TRBV30 and TRBJ2-3; 12 nucleotides agree with TRBD2. J gave up 5 bases and V 0 bases, and 3 bases lay outside the gene matches. Looked up from germline, CDR1 is GTSNPN and CDR2 is SVGIG (reference sequence). This CDR3 spans 15 amino acids. As DNA, the CDR3 is TGTGCCTGGAGTGTAGAGGGACTAGCGGGAGATACGCAGTATTTT. Translated: CAWSVEGLAGDTQYF. Drawing the rest from reference TRBV30 and TRBJ2-3, the complete variable domain is SQTIHQWPATLVQPVGSPLSLECTVEGTSNPNLYWYRQAAGRGLQLLFYSVGIGQISSEVPQNLSASRPQDRQFILSSKKLLLSDSGFYLCAWSVEGLAGDTQYFGPGTRLTVL.

J is TRBJ2-2 and V is TRBV9; D is possibly TRBD2 (6 bases). This CDR3 spans 15 amino acids. Germline CDR1 and CDR2: SGDLS and YYNGEE. The ends were cut back, 0 bases at V and 5 bases at J, with 11 bases in the middle. CDR3 protein: CASSVDGRDTGELFF. The CDR3 DNA reads as TGTGCCAGCAGCGTAGACGGGAGAGATACCGGGGAGCTGTTTTTT. Based on the CDR3 plus reference TRBV9 and TRBJ2-2, the full variable domain is DSGVTQTPKHLITATGQRVTLRCSPRSGDLSVYWYQQSLDQGLQFLIQYYNGEERAKGNILERFSAQQFPDLHSELNLSSLELGDSALYFCASSVDGRDTGELFFGEGSRLTVL.

The genes are TRBV7-9 and TRBJ1-2, with D perhaps TRBD1 (5 bases). The CDR3 extends over 14 amino acids. The V and J ends lost 0 bases and 8 bases respectively, with 13 bases between them. The germline CDR1 and CDR2 sequences are SEHNR and FQNEAQ (reference sequence). CDR3 DNA sequence: TGTGCCAGCAGCTTAGCGGATCAGGGAGGCGGCTACACCTTC. It specifies CASSLADQGGGYTF.

V usage is TRBV5-1 and J usage is TRBJ2-3, with 10 nucleotides matching TRBD2. Germline V lookup: CDR1 SGHRS, CDR2 YFSETQ. This CDR3 contains 16 residues. The V and J ends lost 0 bases and 0 bases, in that order; junction bases with no gene match: 1. The CDR3 spells CASSLGLAGSTDTQYF. CDR3 in DNA: TGCGCCAGCAGCTTGGGACTAGCGGGTAGCACAGATACGCAGTATTTT.

The V and J genes are TRBV30 and TRBJ2-3; a possible D gene is TRBD1 (6 bases). Germline V gene sequence: CDR1 GTSNPN, CDR2 SVGIG (reference sequence). Deletions cut 2 bases from V and 4 bases from J, with 16 bases between. This CDR3 has 15 residues. DNA of the CDR3: TGTGCCTGGAGTCCGGGACACAAGGGTGCAGATACGCAGTATTTT. Protein: CAWSPGHKGADTQYF. The full variable domain, in which reference TRBV30 and TRBJ2-3 provide the parts outside the CDR3, is SQTIHQWPATLVQPVGSPLSLECTVEGTSNPNLYWYRQAAGRGLQLLFYSVGIGQISSEVPQNLSASRPQDRQFILSSKKLLLSDSGFYLCAWSPGHKGADTQYFGPGTRLTVL.

The gene calls are TRBV19 and TRBJ2-5; tentative D call: TRBD2 (7 bases). The V end lost 3 bases, the J end lost 1 base, and 12 bases lay between the germline ends. Per germline, CDR1 LNHDA and CDR2 SQIVND (reference sequence). The CDR3 has 15 amino acids. CDR3 nucleotides: TGTGCCAGTAGTATTGGGGGGGGGCGCCAAGAGACCCAGTACTTC. Protein product: CASSIGGGRQETQYF. Using reference TRBV19 and TRBJ2-5 for the parts outside the CDR3, the full variable domain is DGGITQSPKYLFRKEGQNVTLSCEQNLNHDAMYWYRQDPGQGLRLIYYSQIVNDFQKGDIAEGYSVSREKKESFPLTVTSAQKNPTAFYLCASSIGGGRQETQYFGPGTRLLVL.

This chain links TRBV10-3 with TRBJ1-1; D might be TRBD1 (6 bases). This CDR3 contains 15 residues. Trimming stripped 11 bases from V and 3 bases from J, with 22 bases between. Germline loops: CDR1 ENHRY, CDR2 SYGVKD. The chain's CDR3 is CAPGGAQGRDTEAFF. The CDR3 DNA is TGTGCCCCTGGGGGGGCCCAGGGGAGGGACACTGAAGCTTTCTTT.

This clone is a singleton in its sample. The chain couples TRBV11-3 to TRBJ2-5, with 7 bases matching TRBD1. The J call could be wrong; TRBJ2-7 is a better fit for the DNA end. This CDR3 is 15 amino acids long. Germline V CDR1 and CDR2: SGHNT, YENEEA. The CDR3 loop reads CASSFRPRDSYEQYF. Written as DNA, the CDR3 is TGTGCCAGCAGCTTCAGGCCACGGGACAGCTACGAGCAGTACTTC.

The J gene is TRBJ2-7, the V gene TRBV4-1; 11 bases match TRBD2. CDR3 length: 15 amino acids. Germline V gene lookup returns CDR1 MGHRA and CDR2 YSYEKL. Trimming removed 4 bases from V and 7 bases from J; junction bases left unmatched: 9. CDR3: CASSRGSGGAQEQYF. Here the CDR3 DNA reads TGCGCCAGCAGCCGCGGTAGCGGGGGGGCTCAAGAGCAGTACTTC.